This is a list of T cell receptor beta chains from one sample in a study of blood T cells in healthy people across ages. TCRdb fed the 5' RACE reads into MiXCR, producing one record per CDR3 protein. The sample has approximately 1,000,000 distinct CDR3 sequences, 35% to 40% seen once. Sequencing used blood. These receptors were taken from a man aged 18 to 35 in good health. Both conserved end residues are part of each CDR3. D genes are given only for firm matches. Not every row has a clone size; where given, it reads once, few, many or a size class.

CDR3 DNA: TGTGCCATCACCCAGACAGGGCTCACCTACGAGCAGTACTTC
CDR3 protein: CAITQTGLTYEQYF
clone size: few
V gene: TRBV10-3
CDR3 length: 14
J gene: TRBJ2-7
D gene: TRBD1

CDR3 DNA: TGTGCCAGCAGCCCCAGCCCGGACAGCACAGATACGCAGTATTTT
CDR3 protein: CASSPSPDSTDTQYF
clone size: -
V gene: TRBV7-3
CDR3 length: 15
J gene: TRBJ2-3
D gene: -

CDR3 DNA: TGTGCCAGCAGCTTGCACCGCAGGGTACATGAGCAGTTCTTC
CDR3 protein: CASSLHRRVHEQFF
clone size: few
V gene: TRBV5-5
CDR3 length: 14
J gene: TRBJ2-1
D gene: -

CDR3 DNA: TGTGCCAGCAGTTTTCTCGACTTGGGCCACGAGCAGTACTTC
CDR3 protein: CASSFLDLGHEQYF
clone size: few
V gene: TRBV12-3/TRBV12-4
CDR3 length: 14
J gene: TRBJ2-7
D gene: -

CDR3 DNA: TGCGCCAGCAGCCAGATCTGGGGCGAGAACACTGAAGCTTTCTTT
CDR3 protein: CASSQIWGENTEAFF
clone size: -
V gene: TRBV4-3
CDR3 length: 15
J gene: TRBJ1-1
D gene: -

CDR3 DNA: TGCGCCAGCAGCCAAAAACGACAGGTCACAGGTCAAGAGACCCAGTACTTC
CDR3 protein: CASSQKRQVTGQETQYF
clone size: -
V gene: TRBV4-1
CDR3 length: 17
J gene: TRBJ2-5
D gene: -

CDR3 DNA: TGTGCCAGCAGTTACGGTTGGGACGGCTCCTACGAGCAGTACTTC
CDR3 protein: CASSYGWDGSYEQYF
clone size: few
V gene: TRBV6-2/TRBV6-3
CDR3 length: 15
J gene: TRBJ2-7
D gene: -

CDR3 DNA: TGCGCCAGCAGCCAAGACGGCCCGCCGGATACGCAGTATTTT
CDR3 protein: CASSQDGPPDTQYF
clone size: -
V gene: TRBV4-3
CDR3 length: 14
J gene: TRBJ2-3
D gene: -

CDR3 DNA: TGCAGTGCTAGAGTGGGGGGTGCCAGGGGGCTCTACTCCGATTCACCCCTCCACTTT
CDR3 protein: CSARVGGARGLYSDSPLHF
clone size: -
V gene: TRBV20-1
CDR3 length: 19
J gene: TRBJ1-6
D gene: TRBD1

CDR3 DNA: TGCAGCGTTGCCAGGGCAGGGGGCTCCTACAATGAGCAGTTCTTC
CDR3 protein: CSVARAGGSYNEQFF
clone size: few
V gene: TRBV29-1
CDR3 length: 15
J gene: TRBJ2-1
D gene: TRBD1

CDR3 DNA: TGTGCCAGCAGCCTCGCCAATCCGGGCAAAGTTGGAGAAAAACTGTTTTTT
CDR3 protein: CASSLANPGKVGEKLFF
clone size: -
V gene: TRBV7-2
CDR3 length: 17
J gene: TRBJ1-4
D gene: -

CDR3 DNA: TGTGCCATCAGTGAGGCTTCAGGTAACTCCTACGAGCAGTACTTC
CDR3 protein: CAISEASGNSYEQYF
clone size: -
V gene: TRBV10-3
CDR3 length: 15
J gene: TRBJ2-7
D gene: -

CDR3 DNA: TGCGCCAGCAGCCTGACAGGGGCGAAAAACTATGGCTACACCTTC
CDR3 protein: CASSLTGAKNYGYTF
clone size: -
V gene: TRBV5-1
CDR3 length: 15
J gene: TRBJ1-2
D gene: TRBD1

CDR3 DNA: TGTGCCAGCAGTGTTACAGGGGGCCGCACTGAAGCTTTCTTT
CDR3 protein: CASSVTGGRTEAFF
clone size: -
V gene: TRBV6-1
CDR3 length: 14
J gene: TRBJ1-1
D gene: TRBD1

CDR3 DNA: TGCGCCAGCAGCTTGGCCGTGGGAGGAAGCGAGCAGTACTTC
CDR3 protein: CASSLAVGGSEQYF
clone size: many
V gene: TRBV5-1
CDR3 length: 14
J gene: TRBJ2-7
D gene: -

CDR3 DNA: TGTGCCAGCAGTTTCCCAGGAATCTCTGGGGCCAACGTCCTGACTTTC
CDR3 protein: CASSFPGISGANVLTF
clone size: few
V gene: TRBV12-3/TRBV12-4
CDR3 length: 16
J gene: TRBJ2-6
D gene: -

CDR3 DNA: TGTGCCAGCAGTTACCAACTAGCGGGGAATGAGCAGTTCTTC
CDR3 protein: CASSYQLAGNEQFF
clone size: -
V gene: TRBV6-5
CDR3 length: 14
J gene: TRBJ2-1
D gene: TRBD2

CDR3 DNA: TGTGCCAGCAGCTTACGGGCGGGGGGGATCTACGAGCAGTACTTC
CDR3 protein: CASSLRAGGIYEQYF
clone size: few
V gene: TRBV13
CDR3 length: 15
J gene: TRBJ2-7
D gene: TRBD2

CDR3 DNA: TGCAGTGCTAGAGACTTCAAGGAGAGCACAGATACGCAGTATTTT
CDR3 protein: CSARDFKESTDTQYF
clone size: few
V gene: TRBV20-1
CDR3 length: 15
J gene: TRBJ2-3
D gene: -

CDR3 DNA: TGCAGTGCTAGAGCGGGGGGGAATACCGGGGAGCTGTTTTTT
CDR3 protein: CSARAGGNTGELFF
clone size: -
V gene: TRBV20-1
CDR3 length: 14
J gene: TRBJ2-2
D gene: TRBD2

CDR3 DNA: TGTGCCAGCAGTTACGAAACTTGGACAGTCAATGAAAAACTGTTTTTT
CDR3 protein: CASSYETWTVNEKLFF
clone size: -
V gene: TRBV6-2/TRBV6-3
CDR3 length: 16
J gene: TRBJ1-4
D gene: -

CDR3 DNA: TGTGCCAGCAGCCACACCGGGACCAATCAGCCCCAGCATTTT
CDR3 protein: CASSHTGTNQPQHF
clone size: few
V gene: TRBV7-9
CDR3 length: 14
J gene: TRBJ1-5
D gene: -